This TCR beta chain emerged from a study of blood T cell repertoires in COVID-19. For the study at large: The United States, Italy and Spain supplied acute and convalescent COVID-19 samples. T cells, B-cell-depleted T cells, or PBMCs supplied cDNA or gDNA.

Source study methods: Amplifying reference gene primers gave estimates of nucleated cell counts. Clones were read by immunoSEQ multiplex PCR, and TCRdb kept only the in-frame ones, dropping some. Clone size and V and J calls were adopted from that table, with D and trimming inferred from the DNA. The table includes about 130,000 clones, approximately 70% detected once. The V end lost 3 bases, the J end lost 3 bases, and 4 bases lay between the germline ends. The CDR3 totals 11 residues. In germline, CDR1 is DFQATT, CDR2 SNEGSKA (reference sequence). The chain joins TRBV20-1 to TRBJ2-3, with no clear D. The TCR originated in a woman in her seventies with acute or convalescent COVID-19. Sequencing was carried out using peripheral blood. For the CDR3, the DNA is TGCAGTGCTAGCTTGACAGATACGCAGTATTTT. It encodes CSASLTDTQYF.